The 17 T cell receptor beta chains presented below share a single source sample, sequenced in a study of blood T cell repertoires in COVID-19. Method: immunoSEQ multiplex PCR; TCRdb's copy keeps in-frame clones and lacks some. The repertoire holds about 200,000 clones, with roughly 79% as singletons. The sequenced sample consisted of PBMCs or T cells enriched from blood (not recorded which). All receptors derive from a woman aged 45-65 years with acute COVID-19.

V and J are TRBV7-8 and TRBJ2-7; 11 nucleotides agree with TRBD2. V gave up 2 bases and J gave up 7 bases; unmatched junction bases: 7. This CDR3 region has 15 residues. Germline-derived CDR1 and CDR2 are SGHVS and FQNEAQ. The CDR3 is CASSLMTSGTHEQYF. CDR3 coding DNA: TGTGCCAGCAGCTTAATGACTAGCGGGACACATGAGCAGTACTTC.

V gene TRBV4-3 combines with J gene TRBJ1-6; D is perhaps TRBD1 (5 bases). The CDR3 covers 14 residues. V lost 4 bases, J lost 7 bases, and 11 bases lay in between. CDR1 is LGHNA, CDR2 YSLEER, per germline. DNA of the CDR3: TGCGCCAGCAGCCTGCAGGGAGGGAATTCACCCCTCCACTTT. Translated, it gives CASSLQGGNSPLHF.

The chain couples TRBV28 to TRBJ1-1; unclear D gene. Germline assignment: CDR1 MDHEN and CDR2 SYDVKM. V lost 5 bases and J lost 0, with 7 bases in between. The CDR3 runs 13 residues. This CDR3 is CASSRNMNTEAFF. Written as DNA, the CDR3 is TGTGCCAGCAGTCGTAACATGAACACTGAAGCTTTCTTT.

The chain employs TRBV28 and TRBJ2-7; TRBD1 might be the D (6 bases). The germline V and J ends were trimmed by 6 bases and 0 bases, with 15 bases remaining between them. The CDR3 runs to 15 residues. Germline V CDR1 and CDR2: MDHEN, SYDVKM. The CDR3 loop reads CASRAQGSGSYEQYF. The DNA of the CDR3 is TGTGCCAGCAGGGCACAGGGCTCCGGCTCCTACGAGCAGTACTTC.

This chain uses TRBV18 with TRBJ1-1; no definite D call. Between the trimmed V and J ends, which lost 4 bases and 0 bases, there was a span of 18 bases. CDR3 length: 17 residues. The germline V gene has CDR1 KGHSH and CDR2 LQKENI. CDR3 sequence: CASSQTSWTVMNTEAFF. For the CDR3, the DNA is TGTGCCAGCTCACAAACTAGTTGGACGGTCATGAACACTGAAGCTTTCTTT.

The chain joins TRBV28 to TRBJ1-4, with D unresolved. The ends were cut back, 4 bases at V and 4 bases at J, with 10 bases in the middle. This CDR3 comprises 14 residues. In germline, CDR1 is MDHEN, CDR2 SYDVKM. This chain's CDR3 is CASSSTPDNEKLFF. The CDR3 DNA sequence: TGTGCCAGCAGTTCGACACCCGATAATGAAAAACTGTTTTTT. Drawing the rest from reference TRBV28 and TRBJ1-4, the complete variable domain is DVKVTQSSRYLVKRTGEKVFLECVQDMDHENMFWYRQDPGLGLRLIYFSYDVKMKEKGDIPEGYSVSREKKERFSLILESASTNQTSMYLCASSSTPDNEKLFFGSGTQLSVL.

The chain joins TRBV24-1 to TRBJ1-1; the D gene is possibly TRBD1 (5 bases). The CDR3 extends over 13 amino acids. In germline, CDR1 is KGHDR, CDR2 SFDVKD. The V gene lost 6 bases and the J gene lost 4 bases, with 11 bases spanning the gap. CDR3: CATSSNGGTEAFF. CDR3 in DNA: TGTGCCACCAGTTCTAACGGGGGCACTGAAGCTTTCTTT.

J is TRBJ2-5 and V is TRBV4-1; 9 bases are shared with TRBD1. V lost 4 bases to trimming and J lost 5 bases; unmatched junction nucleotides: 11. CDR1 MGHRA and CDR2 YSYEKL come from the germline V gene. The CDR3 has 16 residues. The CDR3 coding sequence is TGCGCCAGCAGCCGAGGAAGAGGACAGGGGAGGGAGACCCAGTACTTC. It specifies CASSRGRGQGRETQYF.

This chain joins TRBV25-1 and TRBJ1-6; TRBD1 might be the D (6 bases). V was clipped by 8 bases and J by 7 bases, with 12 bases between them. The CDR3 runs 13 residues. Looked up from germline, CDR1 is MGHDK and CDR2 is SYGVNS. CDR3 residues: CASSDRENSPLHF. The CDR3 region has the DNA TGTGCCAGCTCGGACAGAGAGAATTCACCCCTCCACTTT.

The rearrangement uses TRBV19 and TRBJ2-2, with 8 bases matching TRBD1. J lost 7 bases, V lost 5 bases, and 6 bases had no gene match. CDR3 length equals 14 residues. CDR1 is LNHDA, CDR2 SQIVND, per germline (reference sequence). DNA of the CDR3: TGTGCCAGTAGTGTAAGACAGGGGTTCGGGGAGCTGTTTTTT. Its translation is CASSVRQGFGELFF.

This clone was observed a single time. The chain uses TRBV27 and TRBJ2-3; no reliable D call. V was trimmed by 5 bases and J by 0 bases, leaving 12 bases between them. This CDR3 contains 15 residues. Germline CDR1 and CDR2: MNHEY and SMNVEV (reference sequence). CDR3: CASSELWASTDTQYF. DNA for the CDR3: TGTGCCAGCAGTGAATTGTGGGCAAGCACAGATACGCAGTATTTT.

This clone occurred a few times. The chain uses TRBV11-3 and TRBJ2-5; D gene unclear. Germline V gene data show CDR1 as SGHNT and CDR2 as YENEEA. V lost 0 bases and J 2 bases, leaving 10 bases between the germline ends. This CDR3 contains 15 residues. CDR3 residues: CASSLDTDFQETQYF. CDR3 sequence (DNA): TGTGCCAGCAGCTTAGATACTGATTTTCAAGAGACCCAGTACTTC.

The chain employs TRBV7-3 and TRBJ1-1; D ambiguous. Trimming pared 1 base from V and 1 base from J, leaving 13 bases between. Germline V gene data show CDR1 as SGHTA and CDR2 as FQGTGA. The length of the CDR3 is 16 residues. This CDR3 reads CASSLNPPGRNTEAFF. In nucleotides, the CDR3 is TGTGCCAGCAGCTTAAACCCCCCAGGAAGGAACACTGAAGCTTTCTTT.

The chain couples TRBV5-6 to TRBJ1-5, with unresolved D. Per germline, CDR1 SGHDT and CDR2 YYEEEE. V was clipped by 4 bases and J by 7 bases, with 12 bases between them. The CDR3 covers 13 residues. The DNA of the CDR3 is TGTGCCAGCAGCGGCGGGCCGTACCAGCCCCAGCATTTT. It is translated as CASSGGPYQPQHF.

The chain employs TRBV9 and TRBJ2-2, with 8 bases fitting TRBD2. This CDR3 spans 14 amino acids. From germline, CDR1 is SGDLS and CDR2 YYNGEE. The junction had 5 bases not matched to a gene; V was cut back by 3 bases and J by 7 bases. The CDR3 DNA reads TGTGCCAGCAGCGCTTTAGCGGGAAACGGGGAGCTGTTTTTT. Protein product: CASSALAGNGELFF.

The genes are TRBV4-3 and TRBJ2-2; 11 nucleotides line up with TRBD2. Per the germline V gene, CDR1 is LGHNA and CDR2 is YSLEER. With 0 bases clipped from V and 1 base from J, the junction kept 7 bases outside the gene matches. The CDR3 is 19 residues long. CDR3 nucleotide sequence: TGCGCCAGCAGCCAAGAGTCAGCTAGCGGGGGGTGGAACACCGGGGAGCTGTTTTTT. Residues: CASSQESASGGWNTGELFF.

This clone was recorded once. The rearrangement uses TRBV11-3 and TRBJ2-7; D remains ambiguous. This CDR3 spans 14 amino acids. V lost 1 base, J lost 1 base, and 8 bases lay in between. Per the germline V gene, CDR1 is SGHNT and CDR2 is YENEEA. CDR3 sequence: CASSLGRQSYEQYF. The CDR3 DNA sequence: TGTGCCAGCAGCTTAGGCAGGCAATCCTACGAGCAGTACTTC.